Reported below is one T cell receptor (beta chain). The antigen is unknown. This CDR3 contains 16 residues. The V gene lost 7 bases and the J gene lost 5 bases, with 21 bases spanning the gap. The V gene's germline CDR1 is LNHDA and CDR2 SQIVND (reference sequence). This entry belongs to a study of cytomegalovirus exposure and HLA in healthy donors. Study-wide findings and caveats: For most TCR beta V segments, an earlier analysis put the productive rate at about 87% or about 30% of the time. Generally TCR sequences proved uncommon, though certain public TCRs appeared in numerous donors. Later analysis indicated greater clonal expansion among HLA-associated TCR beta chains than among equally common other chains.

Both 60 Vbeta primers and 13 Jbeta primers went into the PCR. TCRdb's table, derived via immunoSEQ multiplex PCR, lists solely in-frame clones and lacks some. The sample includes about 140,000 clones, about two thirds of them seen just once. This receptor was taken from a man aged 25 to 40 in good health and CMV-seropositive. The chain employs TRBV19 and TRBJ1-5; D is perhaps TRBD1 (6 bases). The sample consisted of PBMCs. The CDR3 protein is CASTPRSGGAYQPQHF. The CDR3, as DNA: TGTGCCAGTACCCCCCGGTCGGGGGGCGCGTATCAGCCCCAGCATTTT.